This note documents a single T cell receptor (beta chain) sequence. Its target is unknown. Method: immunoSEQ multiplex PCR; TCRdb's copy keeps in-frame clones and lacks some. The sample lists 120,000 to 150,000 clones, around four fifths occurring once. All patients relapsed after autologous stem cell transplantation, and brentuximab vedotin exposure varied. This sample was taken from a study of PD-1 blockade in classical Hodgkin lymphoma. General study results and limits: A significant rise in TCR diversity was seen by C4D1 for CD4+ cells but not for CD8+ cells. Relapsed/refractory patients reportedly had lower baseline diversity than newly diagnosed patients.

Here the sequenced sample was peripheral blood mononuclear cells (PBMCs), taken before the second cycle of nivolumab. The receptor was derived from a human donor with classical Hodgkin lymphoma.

CDR3 in amino acids: CASGPGQSGEKLFF. The CDR3 nucleotides read TGCGCCAGCGGACCGGGACAGTCGGGTGAAAAACTGTTTTTT. The rearrangement joins TRBV4-1 to TRBJ1-4; 7 bases fit TRBD1. The CDR3 spans 14 residues. The V gene's germline CDR1 is MGHRA and CDR2 YSYEKL. V gave up 8 bases and J gave up 7 bases; unmatched junction bases: 10.